This T cell receptor beta chain was recovered during a study of T cell responses to AZD1222 COVID-19 vaccine. The CDR3 totals 14 residues. The V end was cut by 7 bases, the J end by 0 bases, with 12 bases between. Germline V gene sequence: CDR1 SGHRS, CDR2 YFSETQ. Profiled with immunoSEQ multiplex PCR; TCRdb holds only in-frame clones, not every one. This sample has some 150,000 clones, with 86% found just once. General study findings and limits: Clonal diversity may have been underestimated in mostly white British donors. An increase in Spike-specific TCR breadth and depth was observed after two AZD1222 doses.

A note on this clone: Its antigen is not known.

This chain connects TRBV5-1 to TRBJ2-3; D perhaps matches TRBD1 (5 bases). The TCR comes from an adult who received the AZD1222 COVID-19 vaccine. This specimen consisted of peripheral blood, obtained 28 days after the second AZD1222 dose. The CDR3 protein is CASQVQGSTDTQYF. In DNA, the CDR3 is TGCGCCAGCCAGGTCCAGGGCAGCACAGATACGCAGTATTTT.